This T cell receptor (beta chain) was obtained from a study of blood T cells in healthy people across ages. A second PCR, run for roughly 6 to 11 cycles, used a sample-barcoded 5' primer plus a J-beta primer mix. TCRdb re-analysed the 5' RACE reads in MiXCR, keeping a single row per CDR3 protein. The sample has fewer than 900,000 distinct CDR3 sequences; more than 40% are singletons. This receptor was obtained from a woman aged 60 to 75 in good health. Sequencing was performed on blood.

CDR3: CASSLQRPGYEQYF. CDR3 coding DNA: TGTGCCAGCAGCTTACAGCGGCCAGGCTACGAGCAGTACTTC. This chain joins TRBV7-2 and TRBJ2-7; a weak D match, TRBD2 (5 bases). Looked up from germline, CDR1 is SGHTA and CDR2 is FQGNSA. V lost 2 bases and J lost 3, with 11 bases in between. CDR3 length: 14 residues.